This TCR beta chain is drawn from a study of blood T cell repertoires in COVID-19. Study-level background: Whether acute or convalescent, the COVID-19 samples came from the United States, Italy and Spain. Sources were T cells, B-cell-depleted T cells, or PBMCs; the material itself was cDNA or gDNA.

Participants, about 18 to 90 years old, spanned around 25 US areas. Germline V lookup: CDR1 LNHDA, CDR2 SQIVND (reference sequence). The CDR3 has 14 amino acids. Germline trimming cut 6 bases from V and 7 bases from J; bases unmatched to any gene: 8. Source study methods: From reference gene primer amplification, estimates of nucleated cell counts were derived. Using immunoSEQ multiplex PCR, the repertoire was profiled, and TCRdb retains in-frame clones only, with some absent. For V, J and clone size, that table is used; D and trimming come from the DNA. The sample comprises under 450,000 clones, approximately 91% of which are singletons, and about 0.83% rests with the top ten.

The source of this sequence is a woman aged 40 to 49 who had been exposed to COVID-19. The chain links TRBV19 to TRBJ1-5; 8 bases are a match to TRBD1. Sequenced: PBMCs or T cells enriched from blood (not recorded which). The CDR3 is CASRETGEWQPQHF. The DNA for the CDR3 is TGTGCCAGTAGGGAGACAGGGGAATGGCAGCCCCAGCATTTT.